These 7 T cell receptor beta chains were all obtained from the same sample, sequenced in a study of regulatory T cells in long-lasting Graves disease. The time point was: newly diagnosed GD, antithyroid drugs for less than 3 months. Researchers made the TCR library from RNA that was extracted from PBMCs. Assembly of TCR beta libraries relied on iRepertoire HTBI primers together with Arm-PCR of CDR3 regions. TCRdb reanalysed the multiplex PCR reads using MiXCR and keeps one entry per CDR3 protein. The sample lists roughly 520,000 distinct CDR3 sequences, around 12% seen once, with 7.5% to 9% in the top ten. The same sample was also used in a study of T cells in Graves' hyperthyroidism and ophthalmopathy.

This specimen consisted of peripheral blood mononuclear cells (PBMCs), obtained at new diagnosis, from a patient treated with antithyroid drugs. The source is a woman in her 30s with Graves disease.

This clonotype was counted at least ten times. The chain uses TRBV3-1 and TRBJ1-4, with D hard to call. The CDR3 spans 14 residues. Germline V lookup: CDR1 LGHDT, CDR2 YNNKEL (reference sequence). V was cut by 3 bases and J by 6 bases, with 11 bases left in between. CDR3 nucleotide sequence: TGTGCCAGCAGCCACGGGAGGAGATATGAAAAACTGTTTTTT. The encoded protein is CASSHGRRYEKLFF.

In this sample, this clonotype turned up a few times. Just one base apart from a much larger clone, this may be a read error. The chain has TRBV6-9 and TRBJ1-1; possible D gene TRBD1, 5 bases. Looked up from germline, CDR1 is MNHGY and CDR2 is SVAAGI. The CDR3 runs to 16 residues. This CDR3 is CASGYPGPTMNTEAFF. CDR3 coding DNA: TGTGCCAGCGGTTACCCGGGACCTACTATGAACACTGAAGCTTTCTTT.

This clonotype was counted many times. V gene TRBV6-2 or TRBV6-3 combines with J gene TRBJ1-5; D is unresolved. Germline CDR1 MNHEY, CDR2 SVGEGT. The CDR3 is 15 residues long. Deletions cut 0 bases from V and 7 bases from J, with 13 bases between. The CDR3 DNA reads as TGTGCCAGCAGTTACTCCCCAGGTTCGAAGCAGCCCCAGCATTTT. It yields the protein CASSYSPGSKQPQHF.

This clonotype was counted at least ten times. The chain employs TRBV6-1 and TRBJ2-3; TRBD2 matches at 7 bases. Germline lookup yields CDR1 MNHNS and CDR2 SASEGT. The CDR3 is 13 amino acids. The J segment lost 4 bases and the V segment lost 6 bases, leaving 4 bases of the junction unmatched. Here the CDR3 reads CASRGGVPDTQYF. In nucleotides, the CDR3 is TGTGCCAGCAGGGGAGGGGTCCCAGATACGCAGTATTTT.

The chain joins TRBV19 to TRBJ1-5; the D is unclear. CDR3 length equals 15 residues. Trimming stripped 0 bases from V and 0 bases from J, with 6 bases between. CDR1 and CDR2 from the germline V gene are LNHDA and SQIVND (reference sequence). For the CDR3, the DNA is TGTGCCAGTAGTATAGACCGTTATAGCAATCAGCCCCAGCATTTT. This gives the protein CASSIDRYSNQPQHF.

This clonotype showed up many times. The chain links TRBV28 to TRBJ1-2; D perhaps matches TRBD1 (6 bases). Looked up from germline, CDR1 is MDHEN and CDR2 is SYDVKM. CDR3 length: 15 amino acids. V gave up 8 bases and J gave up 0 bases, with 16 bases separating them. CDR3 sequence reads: CASHLTGNANYGYTF. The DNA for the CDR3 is TGTGCCAGCCATCTTACAGGGAATGCTAACTATGGCTACACCTTC.

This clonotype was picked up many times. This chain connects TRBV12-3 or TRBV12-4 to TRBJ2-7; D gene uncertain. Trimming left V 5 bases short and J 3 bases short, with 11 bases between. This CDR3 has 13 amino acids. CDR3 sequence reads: CASSLLLLYEQYF. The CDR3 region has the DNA TGTGCCAGCAGTCTCCTACTACTCTACGAGCAGTACTTC.